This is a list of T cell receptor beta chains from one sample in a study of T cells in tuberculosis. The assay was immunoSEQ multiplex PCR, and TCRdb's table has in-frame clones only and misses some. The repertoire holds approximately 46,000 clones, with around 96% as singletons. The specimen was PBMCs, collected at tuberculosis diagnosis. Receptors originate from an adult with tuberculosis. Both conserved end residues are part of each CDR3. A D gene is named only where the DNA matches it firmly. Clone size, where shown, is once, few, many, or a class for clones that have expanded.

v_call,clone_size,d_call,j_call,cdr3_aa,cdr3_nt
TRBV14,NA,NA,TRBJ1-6,CASSLRGGRYNSPLHF,TGTGCCAGCAGCCTCCGGGGGGGTCGGTATAATTCACCCCTCCACTTT
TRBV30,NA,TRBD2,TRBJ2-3,CAWNPIAGGADTQYF,TGTGCCTGGAATCCTATAGCGGGAGGCGCAGATACGCAGTATTTT
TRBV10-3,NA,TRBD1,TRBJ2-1,CAISAGGEIDEQFF,TGTGCCATCAGTGCAGGGGGCGAAATCGATGAGCAGTTCTTC
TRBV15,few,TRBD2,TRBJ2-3,CATSRTGTKKYF,TGTGCCACCAGCCGAACCGGGACTAAAAAGTATTTT
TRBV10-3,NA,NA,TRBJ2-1,CAIKRSVLMKDNEQFF,TGTGCCATCAAACGATCGGTGCTTATGAAAGACAATGAGCAGTTCTTC
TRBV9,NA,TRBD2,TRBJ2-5,CASSALAGGTTQYF,TGTGCCAGCAGCGCCTTAGCGGGAGGCACGACCCAGTACTTC
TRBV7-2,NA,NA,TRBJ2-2,CASSPITRTGELFF,TGTGCCAGCAGCCCAATAACCAGAACCGGGGAGCTGTTTTTT
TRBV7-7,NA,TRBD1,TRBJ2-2,CASSSRGPAGELFF,TGTGCTAGCAGCTCCAGGGGGCCCGCCGGGGAGCTGTTTTTT
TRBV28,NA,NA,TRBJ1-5,CASSLGLEQYSNQPQHF,TGTGCCAGCAGTTTAGGTCTTGAACAGTATAGCAATCAGCCCCAGCATTTT
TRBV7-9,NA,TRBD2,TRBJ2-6,CASSLTGGTSGANVLTF,TGTGCCAGCAGCTTAACGGGAGGTACCTCTGGGGCCAACGTCCTGACTTTC
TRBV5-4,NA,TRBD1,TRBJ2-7,CASSRTGGSYEQYF,TGTGCCAGCAGCCGGACAGGTGGTTCCTACGAGCAGTACTTC
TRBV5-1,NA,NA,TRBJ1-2,CASSLAGWSGYGYTF,TGCGCCAGCAGCTTGGCGGGGTGGTCCGGATATGGCTACACCTTC
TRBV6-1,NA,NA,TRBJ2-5,CATGRGVIETQYF,TGTGCCACAGGACGGGGAGTTATCGAGACCCAGTACTTC
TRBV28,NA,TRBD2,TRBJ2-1,CASSLSGSGRNEQFF,TGTGCCAGCAGCCTCTCGGGTAGCGGGAGGAATGAGCAGTTCTTC
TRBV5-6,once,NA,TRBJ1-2,CASSSVRGSGYTF,TGTGCCAGCAGCTCTGTCCGGGGGTCTGGCTACACCTTC
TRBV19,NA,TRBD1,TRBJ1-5,CASSIDRGQGDINQPQHF,TGTGCCAGTAGTATAGATCGGGGACAGGGGGACATCAATCAGCCCCAGCATTTT
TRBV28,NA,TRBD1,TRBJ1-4,CASSGIDRGYEKLFF,TGTGCCAGCAGTGGAATCGACAGGGGGTATGAAAAACTGTTTTTT
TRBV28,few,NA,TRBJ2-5,CASSSPRGVGTQYF,TGTGCCAGCAGTTCCCCCCGGGGAGTGGGGACCCAGTACTTC
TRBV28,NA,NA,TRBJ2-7,CASRDRRGSGDEQYF,TGTGCCAGCAGGGATCGGCGCGGAAGCGGAGACGAGCAGTACTTC
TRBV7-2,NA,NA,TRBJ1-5,CASSRLGSQPQHF,TGTGCCAGCAGCCGCCTGGGGAGTCAGCCCCAGCATTTT
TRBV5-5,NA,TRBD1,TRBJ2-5,CASSLDRGRETQYF,TGTGCCAGCAGCTTGGACAGGGGGCGGGAGACCCAGTACTTC
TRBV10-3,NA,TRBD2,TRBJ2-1,CAISEPGLAGDYNEQFF,TGTGCCATCAGTGAGCCGGGACTAGCGGGGGACTACAATGAGCAGTTCTTC
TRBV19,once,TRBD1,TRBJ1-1,CASSIPTGSLNTEAFF,TGTGCCAGTAGTATCCCGACAGGGTCCCTTAACACTGAAGCTTTCTTT
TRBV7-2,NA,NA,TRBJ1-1,CASSLATNTEAFF,TGTGCCAGCAGCTTAGCCACTAACACTGAAGCTTTCTTT
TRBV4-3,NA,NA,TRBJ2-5,CASSQVLDRETQYF,TGCGCCAGCAGCCAAGTCCTAGATAGGGAGACCCAGTACTTC
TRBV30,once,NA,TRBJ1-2,CAWSLLQGSKGYTF,TGTGCCTGGAGTTTACTCCAGGGCTCGAAAGGCTACACCTTC
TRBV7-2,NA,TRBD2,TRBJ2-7,CASSTRLAGVGNEQYF,TGTGCCAGCAGCACCCGACTAGCGGGAGTAGGTAACGAGCAGTACTTC
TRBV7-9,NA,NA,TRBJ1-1,CASSLVVGRGDTEAFF,TGTGCCAGCAGCTTAGTGGTGGGGAGGGGTGACACTGAAGCTTTCTTT
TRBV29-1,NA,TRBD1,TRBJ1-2,CSVRQGVYGYTF,TGCAGCGTTCGCCAGGGGGTCTATGGCTACACCTTC
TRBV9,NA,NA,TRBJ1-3,CASSSPSGNTIYF,TGTGCCAGCAGCTCCCCGTCTGGAAACACCATATATTTT
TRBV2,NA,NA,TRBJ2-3,CASSEGRRASSTDTQYF,TGTGCCAGCAGTGAAGGCAGGAGGGCCTCTAGCACAGATACGCAGTATTTT
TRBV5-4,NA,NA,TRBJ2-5,CASSLFPRAETQYF,TGTGCCAGCAGCTTGTTCCCCAGGGCGGAGACCCAGTACTTC
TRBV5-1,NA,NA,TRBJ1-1,CASKFGTGNTEAFF,TGCGCCAGCAAATTTGGTACAGGGAACACTGAAGCTTTCTTT
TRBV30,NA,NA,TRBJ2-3,CAWSLPGGPDTQYF,TGTGCCTGGAGTCTACCGGGGGGCCCAGATACGCAGTATTTT
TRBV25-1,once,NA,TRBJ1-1,CASSLTMNTEAFF,TGTGCCAGCAGTCTTACTATGAACACTGAAGCTTTCTTT
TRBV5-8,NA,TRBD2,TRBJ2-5,CASSLEAGGWETQYF,TGTGCCAGCAGCTTGGAGGCGGGAGGATGGGAGACCCAGTACTTC
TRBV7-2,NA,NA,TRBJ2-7,CASSLASGSSIYEQYF,TGTGCCAGCAGCTTAGCGTCCGGGTCTTCCATTTACGAGCAGTACTTC
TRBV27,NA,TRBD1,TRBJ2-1,CASSFFMTGLSPNEQFF,TGTGCCAGCAGTTTTTTCATGACAGGGCTGTCACCGAATGAGCAGTTCTTC